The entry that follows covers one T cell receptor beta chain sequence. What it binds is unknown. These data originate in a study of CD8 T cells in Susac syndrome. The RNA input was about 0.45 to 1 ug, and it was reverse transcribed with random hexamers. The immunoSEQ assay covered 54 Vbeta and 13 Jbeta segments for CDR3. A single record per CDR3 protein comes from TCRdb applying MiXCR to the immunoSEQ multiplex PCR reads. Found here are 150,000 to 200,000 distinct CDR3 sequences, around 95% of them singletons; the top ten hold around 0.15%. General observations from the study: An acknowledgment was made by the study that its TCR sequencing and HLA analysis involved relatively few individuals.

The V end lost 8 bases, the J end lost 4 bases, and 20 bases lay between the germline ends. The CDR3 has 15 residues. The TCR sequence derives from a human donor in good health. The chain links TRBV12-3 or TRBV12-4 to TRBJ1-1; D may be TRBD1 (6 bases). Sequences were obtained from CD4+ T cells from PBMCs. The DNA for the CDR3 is TGTGCCAGCGGCTTCTATCCCGGGACAAGCACTGAAGCTTTCTTT. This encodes CASGFYPGTSTEAFF.